This T cell receptor (beta chain) emerged from a study of blood T cell repertoires in COVID-19. Study overall: T cells, B-cell-depleted T cells, or PBMCs supplied cDNA or gDNA.

The table came from immunoSEQ multiplex PCR; TCRdb's copy has only in-frame clones and leaves some out. The top ten clones hold 0.2% to 0.3% of a sample with just over 650,000 clones, approximately 90% of them seen once. CDR1 is SGHDT and CDR2 is YYEEEE in the germline V gene. Deletions cut 0 bases from V and 5 bases from J, with 5 bases between. The CDR3 is made up of 13 amino acids. The specimen sequenced was peripheral blood. This sequence was found in a woman between 18 and 29 years old with acute or convalescent COVID-19. The chain joins TRBV5-6 to TRBJ2-2, with unresolved D. CDR3 coding DNA: TGTGCCAGCAGCTTGGAAGAGACCGGGGAGCTGTTTTTT. It specifies CASSLEETGELFF.